Following are 9 T cell receptor beta chains from one sample sequenced in a study of PD-1 blockade in mismatch repair-deficient tumors. Here immunoSEQ multiplex PCR was the method, and the copy in TCRdb shows in-frame clones only, minus some. The sample has about 22,000 clones, 84% seen once. The source material was peripheral blood, sampled 2 weeks after starting pembrolizumab. The receptors were gathered from an adult with mismatch repair-deficient cancer.

The rearrangement joins TRBV28 to TRBJ2-7; D uncertain. This CDR3 region has 13 residues. Per germline, CDR1 MDHEN and CDR2 SYDVKM. V was clipped by 3 bases and J by 0 bases, with 6 bases between them. This CDR3 reads CASSFGRSYEQYF. CDR3 DNA: TGTGCCAGCAGTTTTGGACGCTCCTACGAGCAGTACTTC.

V is TRBV6-9 and J is TRBJ2-6; D unclear. Germline CDR1 is MNHGY and CDR2 is SVAAGI. The V end was cut by 6 bases, the J end by 0 bases, with 9 bases between. This CDR3 is built from 15 residues. The DNA for the CDR3 is TGTGCCAGCAGCCTAACAGCCTCTGGGGCCAACGTCCTGACTTTC. The encoded protein is CASSLTASGANVLTF.

The chain employs TRBV6-5 and TRBJ1-2, with D possibly being TRBD1 (6 bases). This CDR3 has 12 amino acids. V was clipped by 8 bases and J by 4 bases, with 11 bases between them. Germline V gene data show CDR1 as MNHEY and CDR2 as SVGAGI. The chain's CDR3 is CASVGRGYGYTF. The CDR3 region has the DNA TGTGCCAGCGTGGGCAGGGGCTATGGCTACACCTTC.

The chain links TRBV4-2 to TRBJ2-5, with 11 bases fitting TRBD2. The CDR3 is 16 residues long. V lost 0 bases to trimming and J lost 7 bases; unmatched junction nucleotides: 7. CDR1 and CDR2 from the germline V gene are LGHNA and YNFKEQ. In DNA, the CDR3 is TGTGCCAGCAGCCAAGATGGAGTAGCGGGAGGGGGGACCCAGTACTTC. It translates to CASSQDGVAGGGTQYF.

The V and J genes are TRBV10-2 and TRBJ2-1, with 7 bases fitting TRBD2. Per germline, CDR1 WSHSY and CDR2 SAAADI. The ends lost 6 bases at V and 13 bases at J; junction bases unmatched: 15. The CDR3 runs 14 residues. DNA for the CDR3: TGCGCCAGCAGCGCCGGGGGAGGCGGGAGTGTCCAGTTCTTC. Residues: CASSAGGGGSVQFF.

The rearrangement uses TRBV19 and TRBJ2-1; the match to TRBD1 covers 9 bases. CDR1 is LNHDA, CDR2 SQIVND, per germline (reference sequence). V dropped 7 bases and J dropped 9; count of bases not matched to a gene: 7. This CDR3 spans 13 amino acids. This chain's CDR3 is CASTGTGKGEQFF. The CDR3, as DNA: TGTGCCAGTACAGGGACAGGGAAGGGTGAGCAGTTCTTC.

With respect to this clone: Other DNA variants within this sample encode the same CDR3. The chain employs TRBV5-4 and TRBJ2-5, with a weak D call TRBD2 (6 bases). The CDR3 is 14 amino acids. The germline V gene has CDR1 SGHNT and CDR2 YYREEE (reference sequence). V lost 4 bases, J lost 1 base, and 11 bases lay in between. CDR3 bases: TGTGCCAGCAGCCCGGGCGGGACCCAAGAGACCCAGTACTTC. Translated, it gives CASSPGGTQETQYF.

V and J are TRBV6-1 and TRBJ2-7, with TRBD2 identical over 7 bases. The CDR3 runs to 14 residues. Trimming cost V 3 bases and J 0 bases; bases outside gene matches: 2. Germline V gene data show CDR1 as MNHNS and CDR2 as SASEGT. The CDR3 nucleotides are TGTGCCAGCAGTGATTGGGACTACTCCTACGAGCAGTACTTC. Translated: CASSDWDYSYEQYF.

This clone has a single count. This chain uses TRBV7-3 with TRBJ2-6, with TRBD1 identical over 7 bases. Germline loops: CDR1 SGHTA, CDR2 FQGTGA. V shed 4 bases and J 0 bases; nucleotides not matched to a gene: 3. This CDR3 is built from 16 residues. The CDR3 reads CASSSDRDSGANVLTF. The CDR3, as DNA: TGTGCCAGCAGCTCCGACAGGGACTCTGGGGCCAACGTCCTGACTTTC. Supplemented by reference TRBV7-3 and TRBJ2-6, the full variable domain reads GAGVSQTPSNKVTEKGKYVELRCDPISGHTALYWYRQSLGQGPEFLIYFQGTGAADDSGLPNDRFFAVRPEGSVSTLKIQRTERGDSAVYLCASSSDRDSGANVLTFGAGSRLTVL.